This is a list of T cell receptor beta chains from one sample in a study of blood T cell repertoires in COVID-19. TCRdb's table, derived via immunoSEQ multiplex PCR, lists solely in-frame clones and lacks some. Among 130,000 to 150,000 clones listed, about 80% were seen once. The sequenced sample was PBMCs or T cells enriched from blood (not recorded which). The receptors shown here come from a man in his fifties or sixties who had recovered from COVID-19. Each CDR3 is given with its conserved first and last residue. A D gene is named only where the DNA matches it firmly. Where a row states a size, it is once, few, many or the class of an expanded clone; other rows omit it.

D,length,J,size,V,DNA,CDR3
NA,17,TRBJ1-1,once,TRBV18,TGTGCCAGCTCACCCTTTACTGACAGTAGGGCGAACACTGAAGCTTTCTTT,CASSPFTDSRANTEAFF
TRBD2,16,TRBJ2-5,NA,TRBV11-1,TGTGCCAGCAGAGCCAGACTAGCGGGGGGCTGGGAGACCCAGTACTTC,CASRARLAGGWETQYF
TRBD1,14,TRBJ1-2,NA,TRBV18,TGTGCCAGCTCACCACCAACAGGGGGGTATGGCTACACCTTC,CASSPPTGGYGYTF
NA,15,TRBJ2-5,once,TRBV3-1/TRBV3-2,TGTGCCAGCAGCCAAGGTTGGCAGGGGAGCGAGACCCAGTACTTC,CASSQGWQGSETQYF
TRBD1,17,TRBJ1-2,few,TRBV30,TGTGCCTGGGACAGGACTAGAGGGACAGGCGCTAACTATGGCTACACCTTC,CAWDRTRGTGANYGYTF
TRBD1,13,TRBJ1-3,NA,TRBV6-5,TGTGCCAGCAGTCCCCCGGGACAGAACACCATATATTTT,CASSPPGQNTIYF
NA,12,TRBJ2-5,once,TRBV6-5,TGTGCCAGCCAGAACCCAGGAGAGACCCAGTACTTC,CASQNPGETQYF
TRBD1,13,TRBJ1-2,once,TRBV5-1,TGCGCCAGCAGCTATGGACAGGGGAAAGACTACACCTTC,CASSYGQGKDYTF
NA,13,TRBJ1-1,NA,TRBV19,TGTGCCAGTAGTGCAGAGGAGAGGACTGAAGCTTTCTTT,CASSAEERTEAFF
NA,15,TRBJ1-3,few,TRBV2,TGTGCCAGCAGGATGAGTCGGGGTGCGGGAAACACCATATATTTT,CASRMSRGAGNTIYF
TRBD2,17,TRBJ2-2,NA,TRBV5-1,TGCGCCAGCAGCCCCACGGTTGGCGGGGGGGCCGCCGGGGAGCTGTTTTTT,CASSPTVGGGAAGELFF
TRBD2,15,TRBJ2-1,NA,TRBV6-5,TGTGCCAGCAGAGGGAGGACGGGAGGGTACAATGAGCAGTTCTTC,CASRGRTGGYNEQFF
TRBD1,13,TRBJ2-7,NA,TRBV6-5,TGTGCCAGCAGGACAGGGACCTCCTACGAGCAGTACTTC,CASRTGTSYEQYF
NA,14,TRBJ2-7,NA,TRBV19,TGTGCCAGTAGTATAGGACGGGCAGGGTACGAGCAGTACTTC,CASSIGRAGYEQYF
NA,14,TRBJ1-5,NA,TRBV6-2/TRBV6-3,TGTGCCAGCACCCCGCGGTTGGGCAATCAGCCCCAGCATTTT,CASTPRLGNQPQHF
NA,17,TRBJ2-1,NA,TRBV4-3,TGCGCCAGCAGCCAAGATGCGAGCGGCCCCCCTTACAATGAGCAGTTCTTC,CASSQDASGPPYNEQFF
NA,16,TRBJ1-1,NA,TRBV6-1,TGTGCCAGCAGTGGACGGGACACACTAGAGAACACTGAAGCTTTCTTT,CASSGRDTLENTEAFF